These T cell receptor beta chains were read from a single sample in a study of shared clonotypes between healthy human individuals. Sequencing used immunoSEQ multiplex PCR; TCRdb keeps in-frame clones, though not all of them. The sample includes about 2.1 million clones, 85% to 95% seen only once; the top ten take under 2%. Sequenced input: naive CD8+ T cells from PBMCs. The receptors come from a man aged 18 to 35 in good health. Some clones in this sample may be carry-over from other donors' samples. The CDR3 runs from the conserved cysteine through the conserved F or W. Fields, in order: J gene, clone size, D gene, V gene, CDR3 DNA, CDR3 protein. The D gene is left open where the match is weak. Size tells how often a clone was seen (once, few, many) or the class of an expanded clone, and some rows leave it out.

TRBJ1-1 | NA | NA | TRBV19 | TGTGCCAGTAGTATAAGAGATACGAACACTGAAGCTTTCTTT | CASSIRDTNTEAFF
TRBJ2-7 | NA | TRBD2 | TRBV4-1 | TGCGCCAGCAGCCCGTCAACTAGCGAATTCCCCTACGAGCAGTACTTC | CASSPSTSEFPYEQYF
TRBJ2-3 | NA | TRBD1 | TRBV27 | TGTGCCAGCAGCCGGACAGGCCGCACAGATACGCAGTATTTT | CASSRTGRTDTQYF
TRBJ2-1 | NA | TRBD2 | TRBV7-9 | TGTGCCAGCAGCCCCCCGATACTAGCGGGAGCCCACAATGAGCAGTTCTTC | CASSPPILAGAHNEQFF
TRBJ2-1 | NA | TRBD2 | TRBV19 | TGTGCCAGTAGTGCATCCGGGACTAGCGGATACAATGAGCAGTTCTTC | CASSASGTSGYNEQFF
TRBJ2-1 | NA | TRBD2 | TRBV30 | TGTGCCTGGAGTGGGGGGGAGGGCAATGAGCAGTTCTTC | CAWSGGEGNEQFF
TRBJ2-7 | NA | TRBD2 | TRBV6-1 | TGTGCCAGCACGAGCGGGAGAATGAACGAGCAGTACTTC | CASTSGRMNEQYF
TRBJ2-4 | NA | NA | TRBV5-6 | TGTGCCAGCAGCTCGGGACCTGACCTGGGGACCAAAAACATTCAGTACTTC | CASSSGPDLGTKNIQYF
TRBJ2-1 | NA | TRBD2 | TRBV29-1 | TGCAGCGCACCGGGGTGGACTAGCGGACGAGACTCCTACAATGAGCAGTTCTTC | CSAPGWTSGRDSYNEQFF
TRBJ2-4 | NA | TRBD1 | TRBV11-2 | TGTGCCAGCAGCTTAGGATCAGGGGGCATTCAGTACTTC | CASSLGSGGIQYF
TRBJ2-7 | NA | TRBD2 | TRBV30 | TGTGCCTGGAGTGTATTCCGTGCTAGCGGATACGAGCAGTACTTC | CAWSVFRASGYEQYF
TRBJ2-1 | NA | TRBD2 | TRBV27 | TGTGCCAGTAGGGGACTAGCGGGATATGAGCAGTTCTTC | CASRGLAGYEQFF
TRBJ1-5 | NA | NA | TRBV6-5 | TGTGCCAGCAGCCCCCAGGGGAGGCAGCCCCAGCATTTT | CASSPQGRQPQHF
TRBJ2-7 | once | NA | TRBV5-1 | TGCGCCAGCAGCTTGGGTAGGGACTCCTACGAGCAGTACTTC | CASSLGRDSYEQYF
TRBJ2-2 | NA | NA | TRBV27 | TGTGCCAGCAGTTTTCTAGGTACCGGTAACACCGGGGAGCTGTTTTTT | CASSFLGTGNTGELFF
TRBJ2-7 | NA | TRBD2 | TRBV5-4 | TGTGCCAGCAGCCGAACGGGACGGCGGGAGGACGAGCAGTACTTC | CASSRTGRREDEQYF
TRBJ2-5 | NA | TRBD1 | TRBV14 | TGTGCCAGCAGCCACTGGGGACAGGGAGAGACCCAGTACTTC | CASSHWGQGETQYF
TRBJ2-7 | once | NA | TRBV6-1 | TGTGCCAGCAGTGAAGATTGGGACTTGACCTACGAGCAGTACTTC | CASSEDWDLTYEQYF
TRBJ2-3 | NA | TRBD2 | TRBV9 | TGTGCCAGCAGTCCTAGCGGGGGGGTCACAGATACGCAGTATTTT | CASSPSGGVTDTQYF
TRBJ1-2 | NA | NA | TRBV29-1 | TGCAGCGTAACAGGGACCGGGCGGGGCTACACCTTC | CSVTGTGRGYTF
TRBJ2-1 | NA | NA | TRBV27 | TGTGCCAGCAGTTCCTCCGGACCCCAACAACCGCACGATGAGCAGTTCTTC | CASSSSGPQQPHDEQFF
TRBJ2-3 | once | TRBD2 | TRBV10-3 | TGTGCCATCAGTGACCGCCTAGCGGGAGAGGATCCTCCCGCAGATACGCAGTATTTT | CAISDRLAGEDPPADTQYF
TRBJ2-7 | NA | NA | TRBV7-9 | TGTGCCAGCAGCCTCCCACTAGCTCCCTACGAGCAGTACTTC | CASSLPLAPYEQYF
TRBJ1-1 | once | TRBD1 | TRBV7-2 | TGTGCCAGCAGCCCTCGGACAGGGGACACTGAAGCTTTCTTT | CASSPRTGDTEAFF
TRBJ1-5 | NA | TRBD1 | TRBV6-1 | TGTGCCAGCAGTGAGCGACAGGGATTAGGTCAGCCCCAGCATTTT | CASSERQGLGQPQHF
TRBJ2-1 | NA | TRBD1 | TRBV27 | TGTGCCAGCAGTCTGGGACAGGGGGGTGAGCAGTTCTTC | CASSLGQGGEQFF
TRBJ2-4 | NA | NA | TRBV15 | TGTGCCACCAGCAGAGCGGGGGAGCTGTGGGCTCTAGCCAAAAACATTCAGTACTTC | CATSRAGELWALAKNIQYF
TRBJ2-5 | once | TRBD2 | TRBV2 | TGTGCCAGCAGCGGGACTAGCGGGAGGGCCCAAGAGACCCAGTACTTC | CASSGTSGRAQETQYF
TRBJ2-2 | NA | TRBD2 | TRBV4-1 | TGCGCCAGCAGCCACCACGGGGGGTGGACGAACACCGGGGAGCTGTTTTTT | CASSHHGGWTNTGELFF
TRBJ2-5 | NA | TRBD1 | TRBV28 | TGTGCCAGCACCCCGACAGGGATGGGTGAGACCCAGTACTTC | CASTPTGMGETQYF
TRBJ2-7 | NA | NA | TRBV27 | TGTGCCAGCAGTTGGGCGGCAGGTGGCTACGAGCAGTACTTC | CASSWAAGGYEQYF
TRBJ2-1 | NA | TRBD2 | TRBV19 | TGTGCCAGTAGTATAGCGGGAGGGAACAATGAGCAGTTCTTC | CASSIAGGNNEQFF
TRBJ2-7 | NA | NA | TRBV27 | TGTGCCAGCAGTATTACCGGGGGGCCTAACGGCGAGCAGTACTTC | CASSITGGPNGEQYF
TRBJ2-7 | NA | NA | TRBV29-1 | TGCAGCGTCGAGGACAGCTACGAGCAGTACTTC | CSVEDSYEQYF
TRBJ2-7 | NA | TRBD1 | TRBV14 | TGTGCCAGCAGCTTAGGACAGGGACCCGAGCAGTACTTC | CASSLGQGPEQYF
TRBJ2-2 | NA | NA | TRBV14 | TGTGCCAGCAGCCAAGATATGGGGCCGCCGTACACCGGGGAGCTGTTTTTT | CASSQDMGPPYTGELFF
TRBJ2-7 | NA | NA | TRBV4-1 | TGCGCCAGCAGCCGTAAGGGGGAGGGCCACGAGCAGTACTTC | CASSRKGEGHEQYF
TRBJ1-2 | NA | NA | TRBV7-9 | TGTGCCAGCAGCTTAGGTTACAGGAACTATGGCTACACCTTC | CASSLGYRNYGYTF
TRBJ2-7 | NA | TRBD1 | TRBV11-2 | TGTGCCAGCAGCCTTAGGGACAGGGTGTACGAGCAGTACTTC | CASSLRDRVYEQYF
TRBJ1-2 | NA | NA | TRBV27 | TGTGCCAGCAATCCGGACAGAACCTCTAACTATGGCTACACCTTC | CASNPDRTSNYGYTF
TRBJ1-5 | NA | TRBD1 | TRBV4-1 | TGCGCCAGCAGCCAAGGAAACAGGGGTACAGCAAATCAGCCCCAGCATTTT | CASSQGNRGTANQPQHF
TRBJ2-5 | NA | TRBD1 | TRBV7-9 | TGTGCCAGCAGCCCCAGAGTCGGACAGGACGATAAGACCCAGTACTTC | CASSPRVGQDDKTQYF